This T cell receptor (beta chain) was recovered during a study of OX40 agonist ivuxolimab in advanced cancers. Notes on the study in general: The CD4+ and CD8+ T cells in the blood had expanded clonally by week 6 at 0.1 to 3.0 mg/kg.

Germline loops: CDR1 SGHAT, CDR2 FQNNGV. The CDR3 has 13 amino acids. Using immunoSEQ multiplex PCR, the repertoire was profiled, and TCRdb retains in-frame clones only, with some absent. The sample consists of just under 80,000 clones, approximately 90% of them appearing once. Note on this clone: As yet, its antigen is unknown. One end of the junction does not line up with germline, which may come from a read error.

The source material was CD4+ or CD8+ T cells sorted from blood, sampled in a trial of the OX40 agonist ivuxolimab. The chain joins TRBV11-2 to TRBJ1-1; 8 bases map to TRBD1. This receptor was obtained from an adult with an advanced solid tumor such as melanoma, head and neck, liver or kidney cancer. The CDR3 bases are TGTGCCAGCAGTCCCGGGAGGGTGACAGGGGCCCTCTTT. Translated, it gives CASSPGRVTGALF.